This T cell receptor beta chain was obtained from a study of T cells in Graves' hyperthyroidism and ophthalmopathy. There are many counts of this clonotype. The CDR3 sequence is 14 residues long. The V segment lost 6 bases and the J segment 4 bases; nucleotides outside the gene matches: 9. RNA transcripts yielded amplified TCR beta CDR3 regions. A set of HTBI primers served as the primers for a first-round RT-PCR of the TCR CDR3. TCRdb reprocessed the multiplex PCR reads via MiXCR and lists one record per CDR3 protein. The table lists 45,000 to 75,000 distinct CDR3 sequences, less than 50% of them singletons.

The rearrangement joins TRBV12-3 or TRBV12-4 to TRBJ2-7; 7 bases fit TRBD1. The origin of this receptor is a woman between 25 and 40 years old with Graves' ophthalmopathy. Sequencing was done on a sample of blood. The CDR3 loop is CASSSGQVFYEQYF. DNA for the CDR3: TGTGCCAGCAGCTCTGGACAGGTATTTTACGAGCAGTACTTC.